This T cell receptor (beta chain) was obtained from a study of T cell changes during pregnancy in multiple sclerosis. The protocol was immunoSEQ multiplex PCR, while the TCRdb copy is restricted to in-frame clones and leaves out a portion. The profile shows 20,000 to 30,000 clones, roughly 87% of them singletons. The sequence came from a female donor with multiple sclerosis, enrolled in a pregnancy study. The source material was CD8+ T cells from peripheral blood mononuclear cells, sampled in the second trimester of pregnancy.

Here the CDR3 reads CASSFFGEPGTLNTDTQYF. For the CDR3, the DNA is TGTGCCAGCAGCTTTTTCGGGGAACCCGGGACTTTAAACACAGATACGCAGTATTTT. V and J are TRBV7-2 and TRBJ2-3; D possibly corresponds to TRBD2 (6 bases). The length of the CDR3 is 19 residues. The V end lost 3 bases, the J end lost 2 bases, and 24 bases lay between the germline ends. The germline V gene encodes CDR1 SGHTA and CDR2 FQGNSA.